This entry features one TCR beta chain sequence. These data are taken from a study of regulatory T cells in long-lasting Graves disease. Time point meaning: newly diagnosed GD, antithyroid drugs for less than 3 months. RNA isolated from PBMCs was used to make the TCR library. Arm-PCR of CDR3 regions and iRepertoire HTBI primers were used to build TCR beta libraries. TCRdb used MiXCR to reprocess the multiplex PCR reads, holding one entry per CDR3 protein. The sample lists about 220,000 distinct CDR3 sequences, 15% to 20% occurring once. V trimming: 5 bases; J trimming: 6 bases; junction bases outside the gene matches: 10. Germline CDR1 reads SGHRS; CDR2 reads YFSETQ. The CDR3 loop spans 15 amino acids. These data were also reused for a study on T cells in Graves' hyperthyroidism and ophthalmopathy. That source adds: The HTBI primer set served for first-round RT-PCR of the TCR CDR3.

This sample comprised peripheral blood mononuclear cells (PBMCs), obtained at new diagnosis, from a patient treated with antithyroid drugs. The chain is built from TRBV5-1 and TRBJ2-1, with 8 bases aligning to TRBD1. The TCR was taken from a woman in her twenties or thirties with Graves disease. The CDR3 DNA sequence: TGCGCCAGCAGTCAGGACAGGGTAGGAATCAATGAGCAGTTCTTC. Translated, it gives CASSQDRVGINEQFF.